Listed below are T cell receptor beta chains from one sample, sequenced in a study of CD8+ T cells in alopecia areata. Repertoires were generated with immunoSEQ multiplex PCR, while TCRdb's copy carries only in-frame clones and drops some. This table has 150,000 or so clones, roughly 70% appearing once. The material was CD8+ T cells sorted from blood, obtained at week 0. Receptors were obtained from a human donor with alopecia areata. The CDR3 runs from the conserved cysteine through the conserved F or W. The D gene is left open where the match is weak. Not every row has a clone size; where given, it reads once, few, many or a size class.

j_call: TRBJ2-7; clone_size: few; d_call: NA; v_call: TRBV5-6; cdr3_aa: CASSLGQSYEQYF; cdr3_nt: TGTGCCAGCAGCTTGGGACAGAGCTACGAGCAGTACTTC
j_call: TRBJ2-3; clone_size: NA; d_call: TRBD2; v_call: TRBV4-1; cdr3_aa: CASSQRPETSGSTDTQYF; cdr3_nt: TGCGCCAGCAGCCAACGCCCCGAGACTAGCGGGAGCACAGATACGCAGTATTTT
j_call: TRBJ2-3; clone_size: NA; d_call: NA; v_call: TRBV29-1; cdr3_aa: CSVEPDERGLGTDTQYF; cdr3_nt: TGCAGCGTCGAACCTGATGAACGGGGTTTAGGGACAGATACGCAGTATTTT
j_call: TRBJ2-1; clone_size: NA; d_call: NA; v_call: TRBV29-1; cdr3_aa: CSVEDRQINEQFF; cdr3_nt: TGCAGCGTTGAAGATCGACAGATCAATGAGCAGTTCTTC
j_call: TRBJ2-2; clone_size: NA; d_call: NA; v_call: TRBV27; cdr3_aa: CASSLSMVAANTGELFF; cdr3_nt: TGTGCCAGCAGTTTATCGATGGTAGCCGCGAACACCGGGGAGCTGTTTTTT
j_call: TRBJ2-7; clone_size: NA; d_call: NA; v_call: TRBV7-2; cdr3_aa: CASGTSSYEQYF; cdr3_nt: TGTGCCAGCGGAACGAGCTCCTACGAGCAGTACTTC
j_call: TRBJ2-1; clone_size: NA; d_call: TRBD2; v_call: TRBV9; cdr3_aa: CASAAGGHPYNEQFF; cdr3_nt: TGTGCCAGCGCAGCGGGGGGTCATCCCTACAATGAGCAGTTCTTC
j_call: TRBJ1-5; clone_size: NA; d_call: NA; v_call: TRBV19; cdr3_aa: CASSIADGLNQPQHF; cdr3_nt: TGTGCCAGTAGTATAGCTGACGGCCTCAATCAGCCCCAGCATTTT
j_call: TRBJ2-5; clone_size: few; d_call: NA; v_call: TRBV7-8; cdr3_aa: CASSLAVYQETQYF; cdr3_nt: TGTGCCAGCAGCTTAGCGGTGTACCAAGAGACCCAGTACTTC
j_call: TRBJ2-5; clone_size: NA; d_call: TRBD1; v_call: TRBV9; cdr3_aa: CASSPGQGTRETQYF; cdr3_nt: TGTGCCAGCAGCCCGGGACAGGGGACGCGGGAGACCCAGTACTTC
j_call: TRBJ2-5; clone_size: NA; d_call: TRBD2; v_call: TRBV2; cdr3_aa: CASRDPLAAQETQYF; cdr3_nt: TGTGCCAGCAGAGACCCACTAGCGGCCCAAGAGACCCAGTACTTC
j_call: TRBJ1-1; clone_size: NA; d_call: NA; v_call: TRBV5-1; cdr3_aa: CASSLTGSGEAFF; cdr3_nt: TGCGCCAGCAGCTTGACAGGGAGCGGTGAAGCTTTCTTT
j_call: TRBJ1-5; clone_size: NA; d_call: TRBD1; v_call: TRBV4-2; cdr3_aa: CASSQDTGTGRNQPQHF; cdr3_nt: TGTGCCAGCAGCCAAGACACCGGGACAGGGCGCAATCAGCCCCAGCATTTT
j_call: TRBJ1-2; clone_size: few; d_call: TRBD1; v_call: TRBV29-1; cdr3_aa: CSVVGTAYGYTF; cdr3_nt: TGCAGCGTTGTTGGGACAGCCTATGGCTACACCTTC
j_call: TRBJ1-5; clone_size: NA; d_call: NA; v_call: TRBV6-1; cdr3_aa: CASRDRVSNQPQHF; cdr3_nt: TGTGCCAGCAGGGACAGAGTTAGCAATCAGCCCCAGCATTTT
j_call: TRBJ1-2; clone_size: NA; d_call: TRBD1; v_call: TRBV11-2; cdr3_aa: CASSPGTGHYGYTF; cdr3_nt: TGTGCCAGCAGCCCCGGGACAGGGCACTATGGCTACACCTTC
j_call: TRBJ1-1; clone_size: NA; d_call: NA; v_call: TRBV6-5; cdr3_aa: CASSYSSSWKNTEAFF; cdr3_nt: TGTGCCAGCAGTTACTCGAGTTCTTGGAAGAACACTGAAGCTTTCTTT
j_call: TRBJ1-5; clone_size: NA; d_call: NA; v_call: TRBV7-9; cdr3_aa: CASSFSPGHNQPQHF; cdr3_nt: TGTGCCAGCAGTTTCTCTCCAGGGCACAATCAGCCCCAGCATTTT
j_call: TRBJ1-1; clone_size: NA; d_call: NA; v_call: TRBV2; cdr3_aa: CASSEFPSEAFF; cdr3_nt: TGTGCCAGCAGTGAATTTCCCAGTGAAGCTTTCTTT
j_call: TRBJ2-7; clone_size: NA; d_call: NA; v_call: TRBV30; cdr3_aa: CACTQGLRGYEQYF; cdr3_nt: TGTGCCTGTACACAGGGTTTAAGAGGCTACGAGCAGTACTTC
j_call: TRBJ1-2; clone_size: NA; d_call: TRBD1; v_call: TRBV14; cdr3_aa: CASSQDAGGLPYGYTF; cdr3_nt: TGTGCCAGCAGCCAAGATGCAGGGGGACTTCCATATGGCTACACCTTC
j_call: TRBJ1-2; clone_size: NA; d_call: NA; v_call: TRBV2; cdr3_aa: CARDSNYGYTF; cdr3_nt: TGTGCCAGGGACTCTAACTATGGCTACACCTTC
j_call: TRBJ2-3; clone_size: few; d_call: NA; v_call: TRBV28; cdr3_aa: CASARVIRTDTQYF; cdr3_nt: TGTGCCAGCGCTAGGGTTATCCGCACAGATACGCAGTATTTT
j_call: TRBJ1-5; clone_size: NA; d_call: NA; v_call: TRBV7-3; cdr3_aa: CASSPPGGSNNQPQHF; cdr3_nt: TGTGCCAGCAGCCCCCCGGGTGGCAGCAACAATCAGCCCCAGCATTTT
j_call: TRBJ2-7; clone_size: NA; d_call: TRBD2; v_call: TRBV27; cdr3_aa: CASSFGGSYEQYF; cdr3_nt: TGTGCCAGCAGTTTCGGGGGGTCCTACGAGCAGTACTTC
j_call: TRBJ1-2; clone_size: NA; d_call: NA; v_call: TRBV4-1; cdr3_aa: CASSQVSAGRREGYTF; cdr3_nt: TGCGCCAGCAGCCAAGTTTCAGCAGGGCGAAGAGAAGGCTACACCTTC
j_call: TRBJ2-5; clone_size: NA; d_call: TRBD2; v_call: TRBV5-1; cdr3_aa: CASSASQPSGGQETQYF; cdr3_nt: TGCGCCAGCAGCGCCTCTCAGCCTAGCGGGGGGCAAGAGACCCAGTACTTC
j_call: TRBJ2-7; clone_size: NA; d_call: NA; v_call: TRBV7-9; cdr3_aa: CASSLGAVGPTSYEQYF; cdr3_nt: TGTGCCAGCAGCTTAGGCGCTGTCGGGCCGACTTCCTACGAGCAGTACTTC
j_call: TRBJ1-5; clone_size: NA; d_call: NA; v_call: TRBV7-9; cdr3_aa: CASSSDRLEGQPQHF; cdr3_nt: TGTGCCAGCAGCTCTGACAGATTAGAGGGTCAGCCCCAGCATTTT
j_call: TRBJ2-3; clone_size: NA; d_call: NA; v_call: TRBV15; cdr3_aa: CATSREQGRIDTDTQYF; cdr3_nt: TGTGCCACCAGCAGAGAGCAGGGAAGGATAGACACAGATACGCAGTATTTT
j_call: TRBJ2-2; clone_size: few; d_call: NA; v_call: TRBV30; cdr3_aa: CAWSVGDTGELFF; cdr3_nt: TGTGCCTGGAGTGTAGGGGACACCGGGGAGCTGTTTTTT
j_call: TRBJ1-1; clone_size: NA; d_call: NA; v_call: TRBV30; cdr3_aa: CAWSAALNTEAFF; cdr3_nt: TGTGCCTGGAGTGCAGCTTTGAACACTGAAGCTTTCTTT
j_call: TRBJ1-5; clone_size: once; d_call: TRBD1; v_call: TRBV6-6; cdr3_aa: CASTQGGQGGNQPQHF; cdr3_nt: TGTGCCAGCACCCAAGGCGGACAGGGAGGCAATCAGCCCCAGCATTTT
j_call: TRBJ1-2; clone_size: NA; d_call: TRBD1; v_call: TRBV2; cdr3_aa: CASMDRDYGYTF; cdr3_nt: TGTGCCAGCATGGACAGGGACTATGGCTACACCTTC
j_call: TRBJ2-7; clone_size: NA; d_call: NA; v_call: TRBV5-6; cdr3_aa: CASRPTHRETTYEQYF; cdr3_nt: TGTGCCAGCAGACCAACCCACAGGGAAACTACCTACGAGCAGTACTTC
j_call: TRBJ2-3; clone_size: NA; d_call: NA; v_call: TRBV5-1; cdr3_aa: CASRFRSTSTDTQYF; cdr3_nt: TGCGCCAGCAGGTTTCGATCGACTAGCACAGATACGCAGTATTTT
j_call: TRBJ2-5; clone_size: once; d_call: TRBD2; v_call: TRBV7-2; cdr3_aa: CASSFLAGSETQYF; cdr3_nt: TGTGCCAGCAGCTTCCTAGCGGGGTCAGAGACCCAGTACTTC
j_call: TRBJ2-7; clone_size: NA; d_call: NA; v_call: TRBV4-1; cdr3_aa: CANSRASTNEQYF; cdr3_nt: TGCGCCAACAGCCGGGCGTCGACAAACGAGCAGTACTTC
j_call: TRBJ2-3; clone_size: NA; d_call: TRBD2; v_call: TRBV5-1; cdr3_aa: CASSSPGLAGDAPTDTQYF; cdr3_nt: TGCGCCAGCAGCTCACCAGGACTAGCGGGGGACGCACCCACAGATACGCAGTATTTT
j_call: TRBJ2-7; clone_size: NA; d_call: NA; v_call: TRBV14; cdr3_aa: CASSQDTRGGEQYF; cdr3_nt: TGTGCCAGCAGCCAAGATACGCGGGGAGGCGAGCAGTACTTC
j_call: TRBJ2-3; clone_size: NA; d_call: NA; v_call: TRBV2; cdr3_aa: CASSEAGDTQYF; cdr3_nt: TGTGCCAGCAGTGAGGCAGGGGATACGCAGTATTTT
j_call: TRBJ1-1; clone_size: once; d_call: NA; v_call: TRBV9; cdr3_aa: CASSVVITEAFF; cdr3_nt: TGTGCCAGCAGCGTAGTTATAACTGAAGCTTTCTTT
j_call: TRBJ1-2; clone_size: NA; d_call: NA; v_call: TRBV2; cdr3_aa: CASSETQDYGYTF; cdr3_nt: TGTGCCAGCAGTGAAACACAGGACTATGGCTACACCTTC
j_call: TRBJ2-5; clone_size: NA; d_call: NA; v_call: TRBV9; cdr3_aa: CASSVVSGRSGQETQYF; cdr3_nt: TGTGCCAGCAGCGTAGTTTCGGGGAGAAGCGGACAAGAGACCCAGTACTTC
j_call: TRBJ2-1; clone_size: NA; d_call: NA; v_call: TRBV5-1; cdr3_aa: CASSLDRANEQFF; cdr3_nt: TGCGCCAGCAGCTTGGACAGGGCTAATGAGCAGTTCTTC
j_call: TRBJ2-3; clone_size: NA; d_call: TRBD1; v_call: TRBV5-6; cdr3_aa: CASSFPTGGDTQYF; cdr3_nt: TGTGCCAGCAGCTTCCCGACAGGGGGAGATACGCAGTATTTT
j_call: TRBJ2-7; clone_size: NA; d_call: TRBD1; v_call: TRBV2; cdr3_aa: CASKSRGYEQYF; cdr3_nt: TGTGCCAGCAAGAGCAGGGGGTACGAGCAGTACTTC